A selection of T cell receptor beta chains follows, all from one sample in a study of T cells in Graves' hyperthyroidism and ophthalmopathy. TCRdb reprocessed the multiplex PCR reads with MiXCR, giving one entry per CDR3 protein. The table has under 450,000 distinct CDR3 sequences, around a sixth seen once. The sample comprised blood. These receptors were collected from a woman under 30 with Graves' hyperthyroidism. Both conserved end residues are part of each CDR3. The order of the fields is J gene, D gene, V gene, clone size, CDR3 protein, CDR3 DNA. D genes are given only for firm matches. Where a row states a size, it is once, few, many or the class of an expanded clone; other rows omit it.

J: TRBJ2-3; D: TRBD2; V: TRBV6-1; size: NA; CDR3: CASSDQRERGTDTQYF; DNA: TGTGCCAGCAGTGATCAGCGGGAGCGGGGGACAGATACGCAGTATTTT
J: TRBJ2-2; D: NA; V: TRBV5-1; size: few; CDR3: CASSLYDRRDTGELFF; DNA: TGCGCCAGCAGCTTATACGACAGGCGAGACACCGGGGAGCTGTTTTTT
J: TRBJ2-7; D: NA; V: TRBV7-9; size: few; CDR3: CASSFDSYEQYF; DNA: TGTGCCAGCAGCTTCGACAGTTACGAGCAGTACTTC
J: TRBJ2-6; D: TRBD2; V: TRBV18; size: NA; CDR3: CASSPRREGRLPSAANVLTF; DNA: TGTGCCAGCTCACCACGGCGGGAGGGCCGCCTTCCCTCTGCGGCCAACGTCCTGACTTTC
J: TRBJ2-3; D: NA; V: TRBV5-6; size: few; CDR3: CASSLGQTITDTQYF; DNA: TGTGCCAGCAGCTTGGGACAGACGATCACAGATACGCAGTATTTT
J: TRBJ1-6; D: NA; V: TRBV3-1; size: NA; CDR3: CASSQTEVFNSSLHF; DNA: TGTGCCAGCAGCCAGACAGAGGTTTTCAATTCATCCCTCCACTTT
J: TRBJ2-3; D: NA; V: TRBV19; size: many; CDR3: CASSIGPSSTDTQYF; DNA: TGTGCCAGTAGTATCGGACCGTCTAGCACAGATACGCAGTATTTT
J: TRBJ2-2; D: NA; V: TRBV24-1; size: NA; CDR3: CATSDSWTTNTGELFF; DNA: TGTGCCACCAGTGATAGCTGGACTACGAACACCGGGGAGCTGTTTTTT
J: TRBJ2-3; D: TRBD2; V: TRBV20-1; size: NA; CDR3: CSARAKGLAGGADTQYF; DNA: TGCAGTGCTAGAGCAAAGGGACTAGCGGGGGGCGCAGATACGCAGTATTTT
J: TRBJ1-4; D: NA; V: TRBV18; size: many; CDR3: CASSRAVGVKGKLFF; DNA: TGTGCCAGCTCACGTGCCGTGGGGGTCAAGGGAAAACTGTTTTTT
J: TRBJ1-2; D: TRBD1; V: TRBV28; size: NA; CDR3: CASSVYIGTGGGYTF; DNA: TGTGCCAGCAGTGTATACATCGGGACAGGGGGCGGCTACACCTTC
J: TRBJ1-1; D: NA; V: TRBV7-6; size: many; CDR3: CASSPGVEGTEAFF; DNA: TGTGCCAGCAGTCCCGGGGTTGAAGGCACTGAAGCTTTCTTT